These 15 T cell receptor beta chains were sequenced from one sample in a study of T cell responses to AZD1222 COVID-19 vaccine. Measured with immunoSEQ multiplex PCR; TCRdb has only the in-frame clones, and not every one. The sample carries tens of thousands of clones, nearly 90% recorded once. This specimen consisted of peripheral blood, obtained 28 days after the second AZD1222 dose. The receptor set was obtained from an adult who received the AZD1222 COVID-19 vaccine.

This chain uses TRBV18 with TRBJ1-5, with D maybe TRBD1 (6 bases). Germline CDR1 and CDR2: KGHSH and LQKENI. The CDR3 covers 15 residues. Trimming cost V 6 bases and J 0 bases, with 12 bases left between them. CDR3 sequence reads: CASSDRSLSNQPQHF. For the CDR3, the DNA is TGTGCCAGCTCTGACAGGAGCCTTAGCAATCAGCCCCAGCATTTT.

This rearrangement joins TRBV7-9 to TRBJ1-3; D ambiguous. CDR3 length: 16 amino acids. V was cut by 2 bases and J by 7 bases, with 18 bases left in between. The germline V gene encodes CDR1 SEHNR and CDR2 FQNEAQ (reference sequence). CDR3 amino acids: CASSLPTILEVNTIYF. The CDR3, as DNA: TGTGCCAGCAGCTTACCCACCATCTTAGAGGTGAACACCATATATTTT.

This clone was seen just once. The chain carries TRBV6-2 or TRBV6-3 and TRBJ1-2; D is uncertain. The V and J ends lost 2 bases and 6 bases respectively, with 10 bases between them. The CDR3 is 13 amino acids. Germline V gene sequence: CDR1 MNHEY, CDR2 SVGEGT. The CDR3: CASSYRDVDGYTF. In DNA, the CDR3 is TGTGCCAGCAGTTACAGAGACGTAGATGGCTACACCTTC.

The rearrangement uses TRBV5-1 and TRBJ2-1, with 8 bases lining up with TRBD2. From germline, CDR1 is SGHRS and CDR2 YFSETQ. The CDR3 runs 17 residues. The junction had 11 bases not matched to a gene; V was cut back by 4 bases and J by 2 bases. This CDR3 reads CASSPGTAGGTYNEQFF. The CDR3 DNA follows: TGCGCCAGCAGCCCGGGGACGGCGGGAGGCACCTACAATGAGCAGTTCTTC. Supplemented by reference TRBV5-1 and TRBJ2-1, the full variable domain reads KAGVTQTPRYLIKTRGQQVTLSCSPISGHRSVSWYQQTPGQGLQFLFEYFSETQRNKGNFPGRFSGRQFSNSRSEMNVSTLELGDSALYLCASSPGTAGGTYNEQFFGPGTRLTVL.

The V and J genes are TRBV18 and TRBJ2-1, with unresolved D. The germline V and J ends were trimmed by 2 bases and 8 bases, with 10 bases remaining between them. The germline CDR1 and CDR2 sequences are KGHSH and LQKENI. This CDR3 has 13 amino acids. The CDR3 is CASSPGELDEQFF. CDR3 nucleotide sequence: TGTGCCAGCTCACCAGGAGAGTTGGATGAGCAGTTCTTC.

This chain joins TRBV19 and TRBJ1-6, with TRBD1 matching 10 bases. CDR1 is LNHDA and CDR2 is SQIVND in the germline V gene (reference sequence). The trim removed 6 bases at V and 8 bases at J, leaving 1 base unmatched. This CDR3 is built from 13 residues. The CDR3 bases are TGTGCCAGTAGGGGGACAGGGGATTCACCCCTCCACTTT. Its translation is CASRGTGDSPLHF.

The V and J genes are TRBV9 and TRBJ2-7; possibly TRBD1 for D (5 bases). The CDR3 is 12 residues long. The V end was cut by 4 bases, the J end by 9 bases, with 14 bases between. Germline CDR1 and CDR2: SGDLS and YYNGEE. The CDR3: CASSTRQQRQYF. CDR3 in DNA: TGTGCCAGCAGCACCCGACAGCAGCGGCAGTACTTC.

The V and J genes are TRBV6-2 or TRBV6-3 and TRBJ2-1; no clear D. The germline gives CDR1 MNHEY, CDR2 SVGEGT. This CDR3 contains 14 residues. Trimming shortened V by 5 bases and J by 6 bases, and 14 bases separated the two germline ends. CDR3: CASSPPGRINEQFF. The CDR3 DNA is TGTGCCAGCAGTCCACCCGGACGGATCAATGAGCAGTTCTTC.

The rearrangement links TRBV7-2 to TRBJ1-1, with D tentatively TRBD1 (5 bases). The CDR3 length is 15 residues. Germline CDR1 reads SGHTA; CDR2 reads FQGNSA. Trimming stripped 3 bases from V and 3 bases from J, with 14 bases between. CDR3 loop: CASSFGGNEYTEAFF. CDR3 DNA: TGTGCCAGCAGCTTCGGGGGGAATGAGTACACTGAAGCTTTCTTT.

The chain employs TRBV6-4 and TRBJ2-2; D is uncertain. The germline gives CDR1 MRHNA, CDR2 SNTAGT. The ends were cut back, 0 bases at V and 4 bases at J, with 9 bases in the middle. The CDR3 totals 15 residues. This CDR3 is CASSDSGGFTGELFF. The DNA of the CDR3 is TGTGCCAGCAGTGACTCGGGCGGATTCACCGGGGAGCTGTTTTTT.

The rearrangement uses TRBV10-2 and TRBJ2-5; D tentatively reads TRBD1 or TRBD2 (5 bases each). Per the germline V gene, CDR1 is WSHSY and CDR2 is SAAADI. V was cut by 7 bases and J by 5 bases, with 17 bases left in between. This CDR3 region has 14 residues. CDR3 in amino acids: CASTGTLKGETQYF. CDR3 nucleotide sequence: TGCGCCAGCACCGGGACCTTGAAGGGCGAGACCCAGTACTTC.

The V call is TRBV4-1, the J call TRBJ1-2; unclear D gene. The germline CDR1 and CDR2 sequences are MGHRA and YSYEKL. Trimming left V 8 bases short and J 8 bases short, with 24 bases between. The CDR3 sequence is 15 residues long. CDR3: CASGNAGSQVGGYTF. The CDR3 DNA reads as TGCGCCAGCGGTAACGCGGGAAGCCAAGTAGGAGGCTACACCTTC.

V gene TRBV9 combines with J gene TRBJ2-3, with 11 positions matching TRBD1. Germline loops: CDR1 SGDLS, CDR2 YYNGEE. V lost 2 bases and J lost 3; bases outside the gene matches: 8. The CDR3 contains 17 residues. The CDR3 here is CASSVRTGGAGTDTQYF. In DNA, the CDR3 is TGTGCCAGCAGCGTGAGGACAGGGGGCGCTGGGACAGATACGCAGTATTTT.

This sequence joins TRBV3-1 (or the pseudogene TRBV3-2) and TRBJ1-3; the D is unclear. Trimming removed 4 bases at V and 6 bases at J, with 7 bases between. The CDR3 sequence is 12 residues long. In germline, CDR1 is LGHDT, CDR2 YNNKEL (reference sequence). CDR3 region: CASSLGSNTIYF. The DNA of the CDR3 is TGTGCCAGCAGCCTCGGGTCAAACACCATATATTTT.

The chain carries TRBV7-3 and TRBJ1-1, with a possible D match to TRBD1 (5 bases). The CDR3 has 14 amino acids. Per germline, CDR1 SGHTA and CDR2 FQGTGA. Between the trimmed V and J ends, which lost 5 bases and 0 bases, there was a span of 10 bases. For the CDR3, the DNA is TGTGCCAGCAGCGGTGGGGCGCTGAACACTGAAGCTTTCTTT. Translating gives CASSGGALNTEAFF. The full variable domain, completed using reference TRBV7-3 and TRBJ1-1, is GAGVSQTPSNKVTEKGKYVELRCDPISGHTALYWYRQSLGQGPEFLIYFQGTGAADDSGLPNDRFFAVRPEGSVSTLKIQRTERGDSAVYLCASSGGALNTEAFFGQGTRLTVV.